The sequence of this T cell receptor (beta chain) was determined in a study of T-cell memory formation after mild COVID-19 (dated by TCRdb to the early 2020s). Some background on the complete study: Most TCR sequence clusters were specific to one of the two donors. In a couple of donors, T-cell clones that expanded and contracted after mild COVID-19 were followed by sequencing TCRalpha and TCRbeta repertoires longitudinally. The cohort was made up of two young adult volunteers, one female and one male, who were previously healthy.

The research as a whole found: Some responding clones were detected in pre-infection memory, suggesting pre-existing cross-reactive memory T cells joined the SARS-CoV-2 response. Contracting CD4+ clones turned up mainly in the CM and EM memory subsets, whereas EMRA was where CD8+ clones were enriched. From day 15 to 85, contracting clones showed balanced CD4/CD8 phenotypes, whereas a second wave of clones that expanded from day 15 to 37 leaned towards CD4+. The second-wave clones that peaked on day 37 were not confirmed to be SARS-CoV-2 specific. The study covered only two mild cases, and larger cohorts including severe cases with pre-infection samples were considered necessary.

PBMCs were isolated by Ficoll-Paque density gradient centrifugation. From the germline V gene (reference sequence), CDR1 is DFQATT and CDR2 is SNEGSKA. Spanning cysteine to phenylalanine, the CDR3 consists of 14 amino acids. Only the CDR3 DNA stays, 42 bases, in frame from base 1. V loses 2 bases, J loses 1 base, and the germline ends lie 11 bases apart. Ten or more counts support this clonotype. It lacks a known antigen. Base qualities are not recorded, but no much larger clone differs from it by a single base. Reads for this sample came from an Illumina NovaSeq 6000. TCRalpha and TCRbeta cDNA libraries were constructed by 5'RACE with constant-segment primers, with sample barcodes and unique molecular identifiers being introduced. RNA was extracted from every sample with Trizol reagent. Library amplification was performed in two PCR steps, and a second sample barcode and Illumina TruSeq adapters were introduced in the second step. The libraries were sequenced on an Illumina NovaSeq using 2 x 150 bp paired-end reads. The authors processed their data as follows. With migec v1.2.7, reads were demultiplexed and then collapsed into UMI-guided consensus sequences. Using mixcr v2.1.11, the UMI consensuses were aligned to TRA and TRB V and J templates and assembled into clonotypes. Clonotypes were classified as expanded or contracted when called significant by both edgeR and NoisET, with noise models trained on biological replicates. For edgeR calls, a false discovery rate-adjusted p below 0.01 and a log2 fold-change threshold of 1 were applied. PCA with hierarchical clustering of max-normalized trajectories of the 1000 most abundant clonotypes was used as exploratory dynamics analysis. The CD4 or CD8 phenotype of responding clones was assigned using the separately sequenced CD4+ and CD8+ repertoires. The raw public reads went through TCRdb reprocessing: fastp at Q25, MiXCR clone calling, in-frame beta chains kept. One record per CDR3 amino acid sequence lists the most common genes and DNA. For this entry, the V and J calls and clone size follow TCRdb and not the study's own pipeline. For this sample the table gives 250,000 to 300,000 distinct CDR3 sequences, of which 15% to 20% were detected only once. Approximately 25% of the sample lies in the top ten.

The TCR comes from a man aged 18-30 years who had mild COVID-19 (a few samples of this study predate the infection). The sample titles of this study are shuffled in the database, so cell type and time point are left out; the donor was told from shared clones. Recombination linked TRBV20-1 to TRBJ2-5; a tentative D call is TRBD2 (7 bases match). The sequencing input was PBMCs or a T cell subset sorted from them (not recorded which). CDR3 protein: CSARRGAAQETQYF. The nucleotide sequence is given as TGCAGTGCTAGACGGGGGGCAGCCCAAGAGACCCAGTACTTC.